This passage covers 4 T cell receptor beta chains from one sample sequenced in a study of tumor-infiltrating lymphocytes in primary liver carcinoma (dated by TCRdb to about 2017). This sample was sequenced with an Illumina HiSeq 2500. A constant-region primer and ProtoScript II reverse transcriptase were used to reverse-transcribe TCRbeta-specific cDNA from approximately 450 ng total RNA. The TCRbeta libraries were prepared through three rounds of nested multiplex PCR following a slightly modified ARM-PCR procedure. Each of the first two PCR rounds ran for nine to ten cycles and used multiplex TRBV1-TRBV30 forward primers together with a Cbeta reverse primer. In TCRdb, the public reads were trimmed at Q25 with fastp and aligned with MiXCR, with productive beta chains retained. Entries are consolidated by CDR3 protein sequence, retaining the most common genes and DNA. This sample has about 130,000 distinct CDR3 sequences in its table, and around 64% of those were observed once. The ten largest clones take up roughly 8% of the sample.

Without any cell sorting, total RNA and DNA were co-extracted from approximately 20-30 mg of bulk tissue using the AllPrep DNA/RNA mini kit. Sequencing was carried out using liver tumor tissue from sampling region 3. The sample's cell subset or site, from its label and the paper: tumor region T3, left-lateral pole. The receptors were gathered from a woman in her fifties or sixties with primary liver carcinoma and hepatitis B virus infection.

Turning to this clonotype: The junction and the germline gene differ at one end; a read error may be behind it. This chain links TRBV7-7 with TRBJ2-2, with 10 positions matching TRBD2. This CDR3 is 16 amino acids long. The germline gives CDR1 SSHAT, CDR2 FNYEAQ (reference sequence). In nucleotides, the CDR3 is TGTGCTAGCAGCTTAGTAGCGGGAGGAATAACCGGGGAGCTGTTTTTT. It yields the protein CASSLVAGGITGELFF.

The chain couples TRBV7-9 to TRBJ1-2; 9 bases align to TRBD1. The V segment lost 2 bases and the J segment 3 bases; nucleotides outside the gene matches: 4. CDR1 and CDR2 from the germline V gene are SEHNR and FQNEAQ (reference sequence). This CDR3 comprises 15 residues. CDR3 nucleotide sequence: TGTGCCAGCAGCTTATGGGACAGGGAGGACTATGGCTACACCTTC. It translates to CASSLWDREDYGYTF.

This clonotype appeared once. The chain recombines TRBV6-1 with TRBJ1-1; 7 bases match TRBD1. The V gene's germline CDR1 is MNHNS and CDR2 SASEGT. There are 18 residues in the CDR3. V shed 4 bases and J 5 bases; nucleotides not matched to a gene: 19. The CDR3 reads CASSGALKGPTGNTEAFF. CDR3 coding DNA: TGTGCCAGCAGTGGAGCGCTTAAGGGCCCGACAGGGAATACTGAAGCTTTCTTT.

This chain joins TRBV2 and TRBJ2-3; tentatively, D is TRBD2 (6 bases). Trimming removed 7 bases from V and 4 bases from J, with 18 bases in between. The CDR3 sequence is 15 residues long. Germline CDR1 and CDR2: SNHLY and FYNNEI. The CDR3 bases are TGTGCCAGCAATCTCCGACGGGGGATATCAGATACGCAGTATTTT. Translation gives CASNLRRGISDTQYF.